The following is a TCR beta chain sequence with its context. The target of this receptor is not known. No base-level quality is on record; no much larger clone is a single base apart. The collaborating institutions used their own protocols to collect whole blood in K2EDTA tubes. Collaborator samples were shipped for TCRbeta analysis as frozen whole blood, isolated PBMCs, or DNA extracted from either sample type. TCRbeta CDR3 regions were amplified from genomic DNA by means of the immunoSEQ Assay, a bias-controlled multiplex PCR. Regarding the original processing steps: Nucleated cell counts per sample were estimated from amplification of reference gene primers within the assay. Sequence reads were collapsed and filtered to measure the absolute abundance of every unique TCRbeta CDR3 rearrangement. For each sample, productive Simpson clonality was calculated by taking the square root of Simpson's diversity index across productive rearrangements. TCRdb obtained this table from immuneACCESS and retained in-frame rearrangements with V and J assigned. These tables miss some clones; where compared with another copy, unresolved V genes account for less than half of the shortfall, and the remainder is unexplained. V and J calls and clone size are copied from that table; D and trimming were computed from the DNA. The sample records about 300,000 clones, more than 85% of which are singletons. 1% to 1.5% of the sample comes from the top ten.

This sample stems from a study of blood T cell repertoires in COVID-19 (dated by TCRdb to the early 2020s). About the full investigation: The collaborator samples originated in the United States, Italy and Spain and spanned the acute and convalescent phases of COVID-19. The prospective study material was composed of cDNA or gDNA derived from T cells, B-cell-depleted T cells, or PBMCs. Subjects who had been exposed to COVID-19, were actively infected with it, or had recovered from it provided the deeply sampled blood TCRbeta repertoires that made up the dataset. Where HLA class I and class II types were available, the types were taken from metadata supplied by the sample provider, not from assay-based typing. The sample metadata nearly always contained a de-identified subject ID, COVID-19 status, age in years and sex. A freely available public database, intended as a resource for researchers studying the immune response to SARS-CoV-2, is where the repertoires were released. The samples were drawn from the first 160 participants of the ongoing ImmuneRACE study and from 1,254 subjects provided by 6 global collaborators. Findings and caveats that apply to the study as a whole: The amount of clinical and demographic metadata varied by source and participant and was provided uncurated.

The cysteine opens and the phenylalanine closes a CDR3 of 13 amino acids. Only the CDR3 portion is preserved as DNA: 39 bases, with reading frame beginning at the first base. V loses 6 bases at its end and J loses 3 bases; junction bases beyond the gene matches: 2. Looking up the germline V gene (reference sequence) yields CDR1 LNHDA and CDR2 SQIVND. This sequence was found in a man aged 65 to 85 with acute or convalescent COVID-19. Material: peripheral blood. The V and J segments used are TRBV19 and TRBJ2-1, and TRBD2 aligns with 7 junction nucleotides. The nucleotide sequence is TGTGCCAGTAGGAGCGGGAACTACAATGAGCAGTTCTTC. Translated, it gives CASRSGNYNEQFF.